This TCR beta chain comes out of a study of cytomegalovirus exposure and HLA in healthy donors. At the level of the study: Researchers previously reported finding about 110 million unique TCR beta sequences from approximately 190 million T cells.

The donors comprised healthy bone marrow donors. V was cut by 4 bases and J by 5 bases, with 16 bases left in between. Germline CDR1 is SGHNT and CDR2 is YYREEE (reference sequence). The CDR3 runs to 14 residues. Broader study findings: Most sequenced TCRs were rare (though some public TCRs occurred in many donors). Testing in vitro showed a few CMV-associated chains specific for CMV antigens.

In the PCR, 60 Vbeta and 13 Jbeta primers were used. Profiled with immunoSEQ multiplex PCR; TCRdb holds only in-frame clones, not every one. Among under 150,000 clones, approximately 80% were seen once, and the ten largest hold 2% to 3%. Points on this clone: Its antigen remains unidentified.

Material: PBMCs. This TCR came from a man aged 45 to 65 in good health and CMV-seronegative. The rearrangement uses TRBV5-4 and TRBJ2-7; D is possibly TRBD1 (8 bases). CDR3 nucleotides: TGTGCCAGCAGCCATGACAGGGGACTAAACGAGCAGTACTTC. Protein sequence: CASSHDRGLNEQYF. The full variable domain, with the rest looked up from reference TRBV5-4 and TRBJ2-7, is ETGVTQSPTHLIKTRGQQVTLRCSSQSGHNTVSWYQQALGQGPQFIFQYYREEENGRGNFPPRFSGLQFPNYSSELNVNALELDDSALYLCASSHDRGLNEQYFGPGTRLTVT.